This TCR beta chain was captured by sequencing in a study of blood T cell repertoires in COVID-19. Study summary: Specimens from acute and convalescent COVID-19 originated in the United States, Italy and Spain.

CDR3 size: 15 residues. Germline assignment: CDR1 SGHRS and CDR2 YFSETQ. Trimming cost V 4 bases and J 8 bases; bases outside gene matches: 9. Method: immunoSEQ multiplex PCR; TCRdb's copy keeps in-frame clones and lacks some. The sample lists more than 50,000 clones; 89% were seen once. This clonotype was sampled from a man in his sixties with active COVID-19. The sequenced sample consisted of peripheral blood. This chain joins TRBV5-1 and TRBJ1-4, with 9 bases fitting TRBD1. The CDR3 DNA reads as TGCGCCAGCAGCCTAGGGACAGGGCGGGACGAAAAACTGTTTTTT. It yields the protein CASSLGTGRDEKLFF. Using reference TRBV5-1 and TRBJ1-4 for the parts outside the CDR3, the full variable domain is KAGVTQTPRYLIKTRGQQVTLSCSPISGHRSVSWYQQTPGQGLQFLFEYFSETQRNKGNFPGRFSGRQFSNSRSEMNVSTLELGDSALYLCASSLGTGRDEKLFFGSGTQLSVL.